The entry that follows covers one T cell receptor beta chain sequence. This sample stems from a study of blood T cell repertoires in COVID-19. At the level of the study: PBMCs, B-cell-depleted T cells, or T cells were the source of the cDNA or gDNA that made up the material.

Trimming took 0 bases from V and 6 from J, leaving 18 bases between them. The V gene's germline CDR1 is MNHEY and CDR2 SVGEGT. CDR3 size: 17 residues. Produced via immunoSEQ multiplex PCR; TCRdb's table is partial and in-frame only. The sample shows approximately 180,000 clones, 82% of them seen only once. This sequence originates from a woman aged 70-85 years with acute or convalescent COVID-19. Sequenced sample: peripheral blood. The chain carries TRBV6-2 or TRBV6-3 and TRBJ2-1; possible D gene TRBD2, 6 bases. The CDR3 loop reads CASSYSKSGSRANEQFF. The CDR3 region has the DNA TGTGCCAGCAGTTACTCGAAAAGCGGGTCCCGGGCCAATGAGCAGTTCTTC.